This record looks at one TCR beta chain sequence and its context. The antigen remains unidentified. Germline CDR1 is SGHTA and CDR2 is FQGNSA. The CDR3 totals 11 residues. V was shortened by 4 bases and J by 2 bases, with 3 bases between the two germline ends. The data stem from a study of graft-versus-host responses after intestinal transplantation. As for the study in general: The study gave all recipients anti-thymocyte globulin induction, then tacrolimus and steroids for 2 to 3 years. Study-level findings and limits: In recipient marrow, GvH clones were found, and some appeared first in ileum or blood. Individuals carrying graft-donor T cell macrochimerism showed high graft-versus-host to host-versus-graft clonal ratios in allografts. Early after transplant, HvG clones declined as circulating GvH clones peaked.

The assay was immunoSEQ multiplex PCR, and TCRdb's table has in-frame clones only and misses some. The sample holds roughly 100,000 clones, roughly 93% seen once. This chain joins TRBV7-2 and TRBJ2-7; no clear D. The sequence was collected from a human donor who received an intestinal transplant. This specimen was unstimulated CD8+ T cells sorted from spleen or lymph node cells, taken before intestinal transplant. The CDR3, as DNA: TGTGCCAGCAGCTCAACCTACGAGCAGTACTTC. It encodes CASSSTYEQYF.